This T cell receptor (beta chain) was identified in a study of blood T cells in healthy people across ages. In this sample, this clonotype turned up many times. Germline V lookup: CDR1 DFQATT, CDR2 SNEGSKA (reference sequence). The CDR3 spans 11 residues. V lost 0 bases and J lost 10, with 7 bases in between. A second PCR, run for roughly 7 to 12 cycles, used a sample-barcoded 5' primer plus a J-beta primer mix. TCRdb reprocessed the 5' RACE reads with MiXCR, giving one entry per CDR3 protein. The sample has about 1 million distinct CDR3 sequences, 45% seen once; the top ten hold approximately 17%. Specimen: blood. The chain has TRBV20-1 and TRBJ2-1; D gene ambiguous. The receptor's source is a woman between 55 and 75 years old in good health. CDR3 nucleotides: TGCAGTGCTAGAGATGAAGAAGAGCAGTTCTTC. This sequence encodes CSARDEEEQFF.